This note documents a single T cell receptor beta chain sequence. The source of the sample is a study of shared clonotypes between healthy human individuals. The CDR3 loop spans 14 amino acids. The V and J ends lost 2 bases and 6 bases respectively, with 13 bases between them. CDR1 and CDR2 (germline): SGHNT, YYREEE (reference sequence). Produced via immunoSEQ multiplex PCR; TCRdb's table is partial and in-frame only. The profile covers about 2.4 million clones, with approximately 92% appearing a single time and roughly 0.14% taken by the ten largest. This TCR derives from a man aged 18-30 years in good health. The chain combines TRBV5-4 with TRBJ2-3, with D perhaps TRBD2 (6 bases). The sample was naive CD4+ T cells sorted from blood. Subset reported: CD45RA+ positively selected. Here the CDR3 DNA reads TGTGCCAGCAGCTTTCCCGGGAGCATGGATACGCAGTATTTT. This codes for CASSFPGSMDTQYF.